This T cell receptor beta chain is from a study of cytomegalovirus exposure and HLA in healthy donors. The study, taken as a whole, reports: Cytomegalovirus association was listed for 150 or so TCR beta chains.

Turning to this clone: Antigen unknown.

The donors were members of the validation cohort comprising some 130 subjects, separate from the roughly 730-subject first cohort. This table comes from immunoSEQ multiplex PCR, and its TCRdb copy is limited to in-frame clones, with some not included. The repertoire has some 130,000 clones, approximately 87% of them found once; the top ten carry approximately 3%. The clonotype was recovered from a man aged 18 to 35 in good health and CMV-seronegative. Sequencing was carried out using PBMCs.

The CDR3 sequence: CASSLYRDTDEQYF. CDR3 DNA sequence: TGTGCCAGCAGTCTTTACCGGGACACGGACGAGCAGTACTTC. The chain uses TRBV6-5 and TRBJ2-7; weak D call: TRBD1 (6 bases). Germline V lookup: CDR1 MNHEY, CDR2 SVGAGI. The V end was cut by 5 bases, the J end by 5 bases, with 16 bases between. This CDR3 is built from 14 residues.